This T cell receptor beta chain derives from a study of T cells after yellow fever vaccination. Study-wide results and limits: Some clonotypes were seen in both the CD4 and the CD8 compartments. These made up a small share and likely arose from convergent recombination.

MiXCR, applied by TCRdb to the 5' RACE reads, yields one record per CDR3 protein. The data contain hundreds of thousands of distinct CDR3 sequences, about 12% of them singletons. Looked up from germline, CDR1 is ENHRY and CDR2 is SYGVKD. The CDR3 loop spans 14 amino acids. V was pared by 6 bases and J by 8 bases, with 14 bases between. In regard to this clonotype: Its antigen is not identified.

The rearrangement uses TRBV10-3 and TRBJ1-6; possible D gene TRBD1, 6 bases. The sequence derives from a man aged 25 to 45 who received the YFV17D yellow fever vaccine. The material sequenced was PBMCs, taken on the day of the yellow fever booster vaccination. The CDR3: CAIRDHRVDSPLHF. CDR3 nucleotide sequence: TGTGCCATCAGAGACCACAGGGTGGATTCACCCCTCCACTTT.